This T cell receptor (beta chain) is from a study of CD8+ T cells in alopecia areata. Broader study findings: Scalp samples also yield sequences from resident alphabeta T cells of normal skin.

The germline V gene has CDR1 MNHNY and CDR2 SVGAGI (reference sequence). Trimming removed 2 bases from V and 8 bases from J, with 10 bases in between. The length of the CDR3 is 13 residues. Concerning this clone: What it binds is unknown.

Sequencing templates came from extracted RNA that was reverse transcribed into cDNA. Profiled with immunoSEQ multiplex PCR; TCRdb holds only in-frame clones, not every one. The table shows tens of thousands of clones, with roughly 57% occurring only once. The source material was CD8+ T cells sorted from blood, sampled at week 0. This chain joins TRBV6-6 and TRBJ2-1; D possibly corresponds to TRBD2 (5 bases). The receptor was isolated from a human donor with alopecia areata. In DNA, the CDR3 is TGTGCCAGCAGTTACCCAACTAGAGATGAGCAGTTCTTC. Its protein is CASSYPTRDEQFF.